This T cell receptor beta chain came from a study of identifying expanded T cells in peripheral blood. Study-wide results and limits: Roughly two-week clone count variance significantly increased as total template count grew. About 1.3 clones differed between technical replicates, versus roughly 16 and 20 over time.

Collection occurred without any documented infections or immune events in donors. After removal of 3 bases from V and 2 bases from J, the junction contained 10 bases not matched to a gene. This CDR3 comprises 16 residues. Germline-derived CDR1 and CDR2 are MGHDK and SYGVNS. Sequenced by immunoSEQ multiplex PCR; TCRdb stores in-frame clones only, minus some. The sample carries some 97,000 clones, approximately 88% recorded once. Comment on this clone: Its antigen is unidentified.

The source material was blood. The TCR was taken from a person aged 18 to 69 in good health. The chain is built from TRBV25-1 and TRBJ2-7; TRBD1 matches 7 bases. The CDR3 nucleotides read TGTGCCAGCAGTGATCTCGGTGGGGACAGCCCCTACGAGCAGTACTTC. Translated, it gives CASSDLGGDSPYEQYF.